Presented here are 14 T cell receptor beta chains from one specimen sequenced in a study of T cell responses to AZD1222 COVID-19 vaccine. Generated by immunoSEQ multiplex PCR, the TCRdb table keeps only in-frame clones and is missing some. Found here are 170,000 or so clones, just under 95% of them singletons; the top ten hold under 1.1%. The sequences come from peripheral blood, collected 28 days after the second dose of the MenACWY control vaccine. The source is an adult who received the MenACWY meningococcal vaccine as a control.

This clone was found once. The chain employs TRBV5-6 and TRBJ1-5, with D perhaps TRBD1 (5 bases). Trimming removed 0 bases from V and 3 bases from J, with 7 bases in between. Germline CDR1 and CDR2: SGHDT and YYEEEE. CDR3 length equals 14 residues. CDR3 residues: CASSLVGDNQPQHF. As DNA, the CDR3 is TGTGCCAGCAGCTTGGTGGGGGACAATCAGCCCCAGCATTTT.

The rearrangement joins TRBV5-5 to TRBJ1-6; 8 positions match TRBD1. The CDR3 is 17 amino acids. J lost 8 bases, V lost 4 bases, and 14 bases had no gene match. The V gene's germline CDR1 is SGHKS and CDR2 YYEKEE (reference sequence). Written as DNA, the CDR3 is TGTGCCAGCAGCACCGGACAGGGAGGTTGGTCCGATTCACCCCTCCACTTT. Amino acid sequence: CASSTGQGGWSDSPLHF.

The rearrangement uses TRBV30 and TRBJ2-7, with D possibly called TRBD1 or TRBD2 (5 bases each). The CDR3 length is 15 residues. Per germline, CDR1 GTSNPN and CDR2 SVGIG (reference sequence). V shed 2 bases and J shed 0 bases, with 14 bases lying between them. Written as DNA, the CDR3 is TGTGCCTGGAGTCCCCGGGACCGATTCTCCTACGAGCAGTACTTC. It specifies CAWSPRDRFSYEQYF. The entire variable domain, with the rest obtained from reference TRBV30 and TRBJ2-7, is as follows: SQTIHQWPATLVQPVGSPLSLECTVEGTSNPNLYWYRQAAGRGLQLLFYSVGIGQISSEVPQNLSASRPQDRQFILSSKKLLLSDSGFYLCAWSPRDRFSYEQYFGPGTRLTVT.

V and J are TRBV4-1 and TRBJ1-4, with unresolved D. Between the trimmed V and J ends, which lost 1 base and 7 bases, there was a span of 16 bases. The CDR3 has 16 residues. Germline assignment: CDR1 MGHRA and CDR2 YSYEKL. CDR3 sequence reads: CASSQASVLSSEKLFF. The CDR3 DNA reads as TGCGCCAGCAGCCAAGCGTCCGTTCTTTCAAGTGAAAAACTGTTTTTT.

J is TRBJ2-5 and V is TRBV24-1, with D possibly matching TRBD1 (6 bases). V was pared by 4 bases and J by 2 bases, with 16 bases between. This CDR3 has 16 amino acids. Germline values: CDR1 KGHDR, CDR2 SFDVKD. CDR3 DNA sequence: TGTGCCACCAGTGAGACCCGGGACACGCGTCAAGAGACCCAGTACTTC. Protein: CATSETRDTRQETQYF.

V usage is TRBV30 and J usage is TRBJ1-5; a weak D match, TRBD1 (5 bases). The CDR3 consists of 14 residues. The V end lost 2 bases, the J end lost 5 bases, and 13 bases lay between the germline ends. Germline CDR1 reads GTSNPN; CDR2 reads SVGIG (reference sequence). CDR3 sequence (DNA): TGTGCCTGGAGTTCGGGGCAGGGATATCAGCCCCAGCATTTT. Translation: CAWSSGQGYQPQHF.

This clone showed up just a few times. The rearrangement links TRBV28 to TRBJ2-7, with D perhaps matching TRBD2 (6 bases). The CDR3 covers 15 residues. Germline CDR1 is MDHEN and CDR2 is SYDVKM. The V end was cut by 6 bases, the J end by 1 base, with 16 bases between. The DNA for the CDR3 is TGTGCCAGCAGACCTCCGGGAGTCGGGTCCTACGAGCAGTACTTC. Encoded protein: CASRPPGVGSYEQYF.

CDR3 DNA: TGTGCCAGCAGCTTAAGCGGGACGGGAACACCCACCGGGGAGCTGTTTTTT. This sequence encodes CASSLSGTGTPTGELFF. This sequence joins TRBV7-9 and TRBJ2-2, with TRBD2 matching over 7 bases. This CDR3 is built from 17 residues. Looked up from germline, CDR1 is SEHNR and CDR2 is FQNEAQ (reference sequence). After removal of 2 bases from V and 4 bases from J, the junction contained 10 bases not matched to a gene.

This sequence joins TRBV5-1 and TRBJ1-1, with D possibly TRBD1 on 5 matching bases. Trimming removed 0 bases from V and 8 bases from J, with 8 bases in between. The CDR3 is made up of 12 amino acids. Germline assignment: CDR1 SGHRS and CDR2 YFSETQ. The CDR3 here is CASSLEGPEAFF. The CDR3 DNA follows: TGCGCCAGCAGCTTGGAGGGGCCAGAAGCTTTCTTT.

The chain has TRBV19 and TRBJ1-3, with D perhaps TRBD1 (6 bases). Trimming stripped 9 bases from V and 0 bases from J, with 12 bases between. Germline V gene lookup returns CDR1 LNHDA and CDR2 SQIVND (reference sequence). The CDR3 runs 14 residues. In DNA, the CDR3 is TGTGCCAGCACGGACAGCCGCTCTGGAAACACCATATATTTT. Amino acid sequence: CASTDSRSGNTIYF.

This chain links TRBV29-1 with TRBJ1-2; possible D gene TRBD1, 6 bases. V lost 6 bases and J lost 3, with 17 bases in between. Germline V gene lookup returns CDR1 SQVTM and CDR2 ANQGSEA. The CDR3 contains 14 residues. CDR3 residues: CSVTGFLGDYGYTF. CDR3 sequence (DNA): TGCAGCGTGACAGGTTTTTTGGGGGACTATGGCTACACCTTC.

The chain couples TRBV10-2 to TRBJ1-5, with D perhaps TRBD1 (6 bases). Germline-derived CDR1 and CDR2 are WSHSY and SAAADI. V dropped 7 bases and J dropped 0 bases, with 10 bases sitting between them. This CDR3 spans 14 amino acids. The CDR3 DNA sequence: TGCGCCAGCACCGAGGGGGGTAGCAATCAGCCCCAGCATTTT. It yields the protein CASTEGGSNQPQHF.

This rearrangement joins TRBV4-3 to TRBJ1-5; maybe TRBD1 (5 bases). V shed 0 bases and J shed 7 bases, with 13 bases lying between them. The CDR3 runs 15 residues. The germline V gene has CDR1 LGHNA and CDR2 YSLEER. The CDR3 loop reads CASSQDYGGDQPQHF. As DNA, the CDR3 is TGCGCCAGCAGCCAAGACTATGGGGGGGACCAGCCCCAGCATTTT.

The CDR3 coding sequence is TGTGCCAGCAGCTTAGAGTATACGCAGTATTTT. Its translation: CASSLEYTQYF. The chain has TRBV7-2 and TRBJ2-3, with unresolved D. The V end was cut by 1 base, the J end by 7 bases, with 3 bases between. This CDR3 spans 11 amino acids. Germline values: CDR1 SGHTA, CDR2 FQGNSA.